The source of this TCR beta chain is a study of PD-1 blockade in classical Hodgkin lymphoma. Whole-study findings and limits: Anyone who began nivolumab under 1 year after ASCT was excluded. The diversity seen at baseline in complete responders resembled that of newly diagnosed patients.

The patients all showed relapse after autologous stem cell transplantation, while their brentuximab vedotin exposure varied. Points on this clone: Its matching antigen is unknown.

Assay: immunoSEQ multiplex PCR; the TCRdb copy retains only in-frame clones and omits some. The sample lists just under 100,000 clones, approximately 88% occurring once. CDR1 SEHNR and CDR2 FQNEAQ come from the germline V gene (reference sequence). This CDR3 has 15 residues. V lost 1 base to trimming and J lost 4 bases; unmatched junction nucleotides: 4. This chain links TRBV7-9 with TRBJ2-7; 10 bases are shared with TRBD2. The origin of this receptor is a human donor with classical Hodgkin lymphoma. The specimen comprised peripheral blood mononuclear cells (PBMCs), sampled at baseline. The CDR3 DNA reads as TGTGCCAGCAGCTTAGTTAGCGGGAGGCTATACGAGCAGTACTTC. Protein sequence: CASSLVSGRLYEQYF.